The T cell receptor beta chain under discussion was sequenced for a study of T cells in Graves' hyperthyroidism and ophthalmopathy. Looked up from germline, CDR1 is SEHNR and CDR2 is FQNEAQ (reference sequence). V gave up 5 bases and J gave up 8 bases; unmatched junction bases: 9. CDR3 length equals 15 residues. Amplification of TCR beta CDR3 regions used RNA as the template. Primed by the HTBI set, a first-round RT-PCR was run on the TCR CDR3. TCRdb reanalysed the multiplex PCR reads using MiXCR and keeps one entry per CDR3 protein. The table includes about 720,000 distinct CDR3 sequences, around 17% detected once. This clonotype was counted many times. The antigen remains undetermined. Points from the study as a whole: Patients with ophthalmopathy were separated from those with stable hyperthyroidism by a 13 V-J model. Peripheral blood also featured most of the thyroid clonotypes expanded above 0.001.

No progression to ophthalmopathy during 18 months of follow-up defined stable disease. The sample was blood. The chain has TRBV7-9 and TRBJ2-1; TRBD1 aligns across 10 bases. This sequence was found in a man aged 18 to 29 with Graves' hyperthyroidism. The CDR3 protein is CASSGDRGTYDEQFF. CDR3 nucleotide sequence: TGTGCCAGCAGCGGGGACAGGGGTACGTACGATGAGCAGTTCTTC.